This entry features one TCR beta chain sequence. An expansion of CD8+CD57+ cells by flow cytometry had been shown in patients chosen for sequencing. Patient blood was sampled before any therapy had been received. The data belong to a study of CD8+CD57+ T cells in acquired aplastic anemia. As for the study in general: CD4+ and CD8+ cells, once sorted, gave DNA averaging approximately 3 ug.

Genomic DNA, the template, was used for profiling of the TCR beta VDJ and CDR3. TCRdb reprocessed the reads with MiXCR, giving one entry per CDR3 protein. The table lists 200,000 to 250,000 distinct CDR3 sequences, approximately 45% of them singletons. The CDR3 runs to 16 residues. Germline assignment: CDR1 SGHAT and CDR2 FQDESV (reference sequence). V trimming: 5 bases; J trimming: 8 bases; junction bases outside the gene matches: 11. Sample: sorted CD4+, CD8+, or CD8+CD57+ T cells (not recorded which) from PBMCs. This receptor was obtained from a human donor with aplastic anemia. The chain couples TRBV11-1 to TRBJ2-1, with 11 bases identical to TRBD1. The CDR3 DNA sequence: TGTGCCAGCAGCGAAAGGACAGGGGGCTACTTCGATGAGCAGTTCTTC. Residues: CASSERTGGYFDEQFF.